This TCR beta chain was sequenced during a study of blood T cells in healthy people across ages (dated by TCRdb to between 2014 and 2016). For the wider study: Template switching captured roughly one uniquely barcoded TCR beta cDNA molecule per two T cells in model experiments. Age-related changes in TCR beta repertoire diversity were measured in the study by deep sequencing normalized with unique cDNA molecular identifiers. The donors were divided into four age groups: young (average roughly 17 years), middle-aged (around 37), aged (about 60) and long-lived (about 90). Donors of different ages were randomly distributed across sequencing lanes to avoid experimental bias. Using the same blood draw, the study looked at two additional independent replicas of 1 million unique cDNA reads for two donors, one aged 18 to 29 and the other aged 80 or older.

Donors were 40 or so systemically healthy Caucasian individuals from Russia aged about 6 to 100 years. Each donor gave 9 to 10 milliliters of peripheral blood, collected into EDTA-treated Vacutainer tubes. Ficoll-Paque density-gradient centrifugation was used to isolate PBMCs, with at least 7 million per sample. Trizol reagent was used to extract total RNA from PBMCs, with at least 5.5 micrograms per sample. For every donor, an aliquot of PBMCs went through flow cytometry to measure the percentages of naive CD45RAhigh/CD27high T cells. Concerning this clonotype: The antigen it recognizes is unknown. Base qualities are not recorded, but no much larger clone differs from it by a single base.

The library was generated by 5' RACE. TCRdb names Illumina HiSeq 2500 as the instrument used. A second PCR of about 6 to 11 cycles was performed with a sample-barcoded 5' primer and a J-beta primer mix. Each TCR beta cDNA molecule received a unique molecular identifier from a template-switch 5' adaptor carrying 12 random nucleotides. Each sample yielded at least 3 million CDR3-containing paired-end reads. All of the RNA was converted into first-strand cDNA using the Mint cDNA synthesis kit, with a TRBC-specific oligonucleotide serving as the primer. Following uracil-DNA glycosylase treatment, a first 18-cycle PCR with universal primers M1SS and BC2_uni_R was performed on all cDNA. The authors' pipeline ran thus. For normalization, 1 million high-quality reads were randomly selected from each sample, with every read carrying a distinct molecular identifier. Reads sharing molecular identifiers were discarded rather than binned into consensus sequences. MiTCR, run with a Q25 quality threshold and the strictest error-elimination algorithm, handled CDR3 identification, clonotype clustering and error correction. A nonparametric unseen species model using Euler transformation provided a lower-bound estimate of total TCR beta diversity. In TCRdb, the public reads were trimmed at Q25 with fastp and aligned with MiXCR, with productive beta chains retained. Each CDR3 protein gets just one entry, which takes the most common genes and DNA from the rows behind it. In this record, the V and J calls reflect TCRdb's handling and not the investigators' own analysis. This sample holds about 1.8 million distinct CDR3 sequences; roughly 50% were observed only once. Roughly 2.1% of the sample rests with the top ten.

What the authors observed across the whole study: Bulk unsorted PBMC profiling prevented conclusive comparison of naive and antigen-experienced compartments. Estimates of total diversity based on one million sequenced T cells were regarded as lower bounds and as underestimates. Observed TCR beta diversity per million T cells fell roughly linearly with age, and a significant reduction was already apparent by age roughly 40. There was a strong correlation between observed TCR beta diversity and the percentage of naive T cells measured by flow cytometry. Compared with the aged group, more naive CD4+ T cells, fewer expanded clones and increased TCR diversity were shown by the long-lived group, suggesting age selection. Donor CMV infection status was unknown, potentially confounding age-related changes in expanded clonotypes.

This clonotype was obtained from a woman aged 40 to 55 in good health. What was sequenced was blood.

CDR3 sequence: CSVEFWQAGLGTQYF. The DNA is as follows: TGCAGCGTTGAATTTTGGCAGGCCGGGTTGGGGACCCAGTACTTC. Recombination connected TRBV29-1 to TRBJ2-5, with no reliable assignment of the D segment. The CDR3, cysteine through phenylalanine, is 15 amino acids long. CDR3 DNA is the only sequence kept; it has 45 bases, read in frame from the first base. CDR1 and CDR2, looked up from the germline V gene, are SQVTM and ANQGSEA. Trimming at the junction amounts to 2 bases on V and 7 bases on J, and the germline ends lie 20 bases apart.